This TCR beta chain derives from a study of CD8+CD57+ T cells in acquired aplastic anemia. The V gene's germline CDR1 is DFQATT and CDR2 SNEGSKA (reference sequence). The V end lost 1 base, the J end lost 4 bases, and 12 bases lay between the germline ends. The CDR3 has 14 residues. CDR3 and TCR beta VDJ profiling relied on genomic DNA as the template. TCRdb itself ran the reads through MiXCR, one entry per CDR3 protein. The table records about 98,000 distinct CDR3 sequences, roughly two thirds of them present only once. Whoever was chosen for sequencing had shown CD8+CD57+ cell expansion by flow cytometry. Blood samples were obtained from patients who had received no prior therapy.

The sequence was obtained from a human donor with aplastic anemia. V usage is TRBV20-1 and J usage is TRBJ2-3; the D gene is possibly TRBD2 (5 bases). What was sequenced was sorted CD4+, CD8+, or CD8+CD57+ T cells (not recorded which) from PBMCs. This chain's CDR3 is CSARVPGSPDTQYF. In DNA form, the CDR3 reads TGCAGTGCTAGAGTTCCGGGGAGCCCAGATACGCAGTATTTT.